This TCR beta chain was found in a study of shared clonotypes between healthy human individuals. Study-wide points: Against clonotypes common to all four donors, non-shared ones had lower generation probabilities.

Trimming pared 5 bases from V and 1 base from J, leaving 11 bases between. CDR3 length: 14 amino acids. The germline V gene has CDR1 MNHEY and CDR2 SMNVEV (reference sequence). Some clones are missing from TCRdb's copy, which holds only in-frame ones; the method was immunoSEQ multiplex PCR. The sample has roughly 660,000 clones; roughly 88% are singletons. Turning to this clone: Its antigen is still unknown.

The V call is TRBV27, the J call TRBJ2-5; no definite D call. Sample: memory CD8+ T cells from PBMCs. The subset: CD45RO+ cells pooled with CCR7-negative TemRA cells. The TCR comes from a man aged 18 to 29 in good health. Some clones in this sample may be carry-over from other donors' samples. The DNA for the CDR3 is TGTGCCAGCAGTCTCCACTCAGGCCAAGAGACCCAGTACTTC. Translating it yields CASSLHSGQETQYF.